The rows below give T cell receptor beta chains drawn from one sample of a study of CD4 T cells in relation to SARS-CoV-2 and coronaviruses. For these receptors, no antigen is known. TCRdb keeps only in-frame clones here, not all; method: immunoSEQ multiplex PCR. The table shows about 24,000 clones, with roughly 80% occurring only once. The source material was CD4+ T cells from PBMCs, cultured in vitro. The origin of the receptors is a human donor in good health. The CDR3 runs from the conserved cysteine through the conserved F or W. The order of the fields is V gene, D gene, clone size, J gene, CDR3 DNA, CDR3 protein. D genes are given only for firm matches. The size entry is marked missing in some rows and otherwise reads once, few, many or a size class.

V gene: TRBV7-3
D gene: TRBD1
clone size: NA
J gene: TRBJ2-3
CDR3 DNA: TGTGCCAGCAGCTCGACAGGGTTCACAGATACGCAGTATTTT
CDR3 protein: CASSSTGFTDTQYF

V gene: TRBV5-4
D gene: TRBD1
clone size: NA
J gene: TRBJ2-5
CDR3 DNA: TGTGCCAGCAGAAGTAAGACAGGGCACCAAGAGACCCAGTACTTC
CDR3 protein: CASRSKTGHQETQYF

V gene: TRBV19
D gene: NA
clone size: NA
J gene: TRBJ1-4
CDR3 DNA: TGTGCCAGTAGTTCCCTGGACAGCTACCTTAGGGAAAAACTGTTTTTT
CDR3 protein: CASSSLDSYLREKLFF

V gene: TRBV18
D gene: NA
clone size: NA
J gene: TRBJ2-1
CDR3 DNA: TGTGCCAGCTCACCACTCCGGACCGATCGATACAATGAGCAGTTCTTC
CDR3 protein: CASSPLRTDRYNEQFF

V gene: TRBV19
D gene: NA
clone size: NA
J gene: TRBJ2-6
CDR3 DNA: TGTGCCAGTAGGGGCTCTGGGGCCAACGTCCTGACTTTC
CDR3 protein: CASRGSGANVLTF

V gene: TRBV25-1
D gene: TRBD1
clone size: NA
J gene: TRBJ1-1
CDR3 DNA: TGTGCCAGCAGTGCAATTCCAGGGACAGTGGAGAACACTGAAGCTTTCTTT
CDR3 protein: CASSAIPGTVENTEAFF

V gene: TRBV5-1
D gene: TRBD2
clone size: NA
J gene: TRBJ2-3
CDR3 DNA: TGCGCCAGCAGCTTGGGACTAGCGGGACCAGATACGCAGTATTTT
CDR3 protein: CASSLGLAGPDTQYF

V gene: TRBV5-1
D gene: NA
clone size: NA
J gene: TRBJ2-3
CDR3 DNA: TGCGCCAGCAGCAATGTCCCCGGGGGCTCTAGCACAGATACGCAGTATTTT
CDR3 protein: CASSNVPGGSSTDTQYF

V gene: TRBV7-2
D gene: TRBD2
clone size: once
J gene: TRBJ2-3
CDR3 DNA: TGTGCCAGCAGTCCTCGACTAGCGGGGGGCTTGGCGCAGTATTTT
CDR3 protein: CASSPRLAGGLAQYF

V gene: TRBV5-4
D gene: TRBD1
clone size: NA
J gene: TRBJ1-5
CDR3 DNA: TGTGCCAGCAGCTTGCGACAGGGGGCCGCTCAGCCCCAGCATTTT
CDR3 protein: CASSLRQGAAQPQHF

V gene: TRBV7-9
D gene: NA
clone size: NA
J gene: TRBJ1-1
CDR3 DNA: TGTGCCAGCAGCTTAGCGATGGGAACCCGGGGGACTGAAGCTTTCTTT
CDR3 protein: CASSLAMGTRGTEAFF

V gene: TRBV29-1
D gene: NA
clone size: NA
J gene: TRBJ1-1
CDR3 DNA: TGCAGCGTTGAAGACCCACAGTCTCGGGGAGCTTTCTTT
CDR3 protein: CSVEDPQSRGAFF

V gene: TRBV6-5
D gene: TRBD2
clone size: once
J gene: TRBJ2-5
CDR3 DNA: TGTGCCAGCAGGCTGAATAGCGGGAGGTGGGAGACCCAGTACTTC
CDR3 protein: CASRLNSGRWETQYF

V gene: TRBV6-2/TRBV6-3
D gene: TRBD1
clone size: NA
J gene: TRBJ2-7
CDR3 DNA: TGTGCCAGCAGCCCTCGCCGATATGGGACAGCCCACTACGAGCAGTACTTC
CDR3 protein: CASSPRRYGTAHYEQYF

V gene: TRBV2
D gene: NA
clone size: NA
J gene: TRBJ2-3
CDR3 DNA: TGTGCCAGCAAAGTTACAGGTCAAGATACGCAGTATTTT
CDR3 protein: CASKVTGQDTQYF

V gene: TRBV7-9
D gene: NA
clone size: NA
J gene: TRBJ2-2
CDR3 DNA: TGTGCCAGCAGTTTGACCGAGACAGACCTGTTTTTT
CDR3 protein: CASSLTETDLFF

V gene: TRBV5-1
D gene: NA
clone size: NA
J gene: TRBJ2-1
CDR3 DNA: TGCGCCAGCAGCTTGGTCCTATATCGGCCCGACAATGAGCAGTTCTTC
CDR3 protein: CASSLVLYRPDNEQFF

V gene: TRBV30
D gene: NA
clone size: NA
J gene: TRBJ1-1
CDR3 DNA: TGTGCCTGGAGCAGGGGCCGGGACACTGAAGCTTTCTTT
CDR3 protein: CAWSRGRDTEAFF

V gene: TRBV6-5
D gene: NA
clone size: once
J gene: TRBJ1-2
CDR3 DNA: TGTGCCAGCAGTTCGGGGGGTCGCGGTGGCTACACCTTC
CDR3 protein: CASSSGGRGGYTF

V gene: TRBV5-4
D gene: NA
clone size: NA
J gene: TRBJ1-1
CDR3 DNA: TGTGCCAGCAGCTTGATAGGGGAATTTTGGAACACTGAAGCTTTCTTT
CDR3 protein: CASSLIGEFWNTEAFF

V gene: TRBV4-1
D gene: NA
clone size: NA
J gene: TRBJ1-1
CDR3 DNA: TGCGCCAGCAGCCAAGACGAGGACTCGATTACTGAAGCTTTCTTT
CDR3 protein: CASSQDEDSITEAFF

V gene: TRBV6-5
D gene: NA
clone size: NA
J gene: TRBJ2-7
CDR3 DNA: TGTGCCAGCAGTTACTCGTGGCGCGGGATCGAGCAGTACTTC
CDR3 protein: CASSYSWRGIEQYF

V gene: TRBV10-1
D gene: NA
clone size: NA
J gene: TRBJ2-5
CDR3 DNA: TGCGCCAGCAGTGATCAGTCCGGGGGTGAAGAGACCCAGTACTTC
CDR3 protein: CASSDQSGGEETQYF

V gene: TRBV5-1
D gene: TRBD2
clone size: NA
J gene: TRBJ2-5
CDR3 DNA: TGCGCCAGCAGCTTAGCGGGAGGGGAGCAAGAGACCCAGTACTTC
CDR3 protein: CASSLAGGEQETQYF

V gene: TRBV9
D gene: TRBD2
clone size: NA
J gene: TRBJ2-7
CDR3 DNA: TGTGCCAGCAGCGTGACTAGCGGGACTTTTATAAGCGAGCAGTACTTC
CDR3 protein: CASSVTSGTFISEQYF

V gene: TRBV9
D gene: TRBD2
clone size: NA
J gene: TRBJ2-1
CDR3 DNA: TGTGCCAGCAGCGTAGCGGTAGCGGGAGGGCCTGGGGGTGAGCAGTTCTTC
CDR3 protein: CASSVAVAGGPGGEQFF

V gene: TRBV11-2
D gene: NA
clone size: NA
J gene: TRBJ1-6
CDR3 DNA: TGTGCCAGCAGCTTCGTTGGAGGGGGGGATTCACCCCTCCACTTT
CDR3 protein: CASSFVGGGDSPLHF

V gene: TRBV2
D gene: TRBD1
clone size: NA
J gene: TRBJ2-6
CDR3 DNA: TGTGCCGGGGTGCTCGGGACAGGGGGTACCGGGGCCAACGTCCTGACTTTC
CDR3 protein: CAGVLGTGGTGANVLTF

V gene: TRBV6-1
D gene: NA
clone size: NA
J gene: TRBJ1-3
CDR3 DNA: TGTGCCAGCAGTGGAAAAAAGGGCAGGGCGTTGCTTAACACCATATATTTT
CDR3 protein: CASSGKKGRALLNTIYF

V gene: TRBV7-2
D gene: NA
clone size: NA
J gene: TRBJ2-2
CDR3 DNA: TGTGCCAGCAGCTTTGGCAGGGCGGCCGGGGAGCTGTTTTTT
CDR3 protein: CASSFGRAAGELFF

V gene: TRBV6-2/TRBV6-3
D gene: TRBD1
clone size: NA
J gene: TRBJ1-2
CDR3 DNA: TGTGCCAGCAGTTACTCGACAGGGAACTATGGCTACACCTTC
CDR3 protein: CASSYSTGNYGYTF

V gene: TRBV6-1
D gene: NA
clone size: NA
J gene: TRBJ2-3
CDR3 DNA: TGTGCCAGCAGTGATCTAGCGACCGCAGATACGCAGTATTTT
CDR3 protein: CASSDLATADTQYF

V gene: TRBV6-1
D gene: NA
clone size: NA
J gene: TRBJ2-1
CDR3 DNA: TGTGCCAGCAGTGACCTTCGACTAGGGGCCCACAATGAGCAGTTCTTC
CDR3 protein: CASSDLRLGAHNEQFF

V gene: TRBV6-5
D gene: TRBD2
clone size: NA
J gene: TRBJ2-7
CDR3 DNA: TGTGCCAGCAGTTTAGCGGGACTGCAGTACTTC
CDR3 protein: CASSLAGLQYF

V gene: TRBV5-3
D gene: NA
clone size: NA
J gene: TRBJ1-1
CDR3 DNA: TGTGCCAGAAGCTTGGAACACCTGAACACTGAAGCTTTCTTT
CDR3 protein: CARSLEHLNTEAFF

V gene: TRBV2
D gene: NA
clone size: NA
J gene: TRBJ2-4
CDR3 DNA: TGTGCCAGCAGTGAAGGCCGGACAGAAAAAAACATTCAGTACTTC
CDR3 protein: CASSEGRTEKNIQYF

V gene: TRBV10-1
D gene: TRBD1
clone size: NA
J gene: TRBJ1-1
CDR3 DNA: TGCGCCAGCAGCTACGGACAGGGAGGAACTGAAGCTTTCTTT
CDR3 protein: CASSYGQGGTEAFF

V gene: TRBV6-5
D gene: NA
clone size: NA
J gene: TRBJ2-1
CDR3 DNA: TGTGCCAGCAGCCGCACTAGCTGGACGGATGAGCAGTTCTTC
CDR3 protein: CASSRTSWTDEQFF

V gene: TRBV2
D gene: NA
clone size: NA
J gene: TRBJ1-1
CDR3 DNA: TGTGCCAGCAGTACAGGGTTCCGCACTGAAGCTTTCTTT
CDR3 protein: CASSTGFRTEAFF

V gene: TRBV6-5
D gene: NA
clone size: NA
J gene: TRBJ2-2
CDR3 DNA: TGTGCCAGCGGGTCCGGCGAGGGTAACACCGGGGAGCTGTTTTTT
CDR3 protein: CASGSGEGNTGELFF

V gene: TRBV3-1/TRBV3-2
D gene: TRBD2
clone size: NA
J gene: TRBJ2-7
CDR3 DNA: TGTGCCAGCAGCCGGGAGACTAGCGGGAGGAACGAGCAGTACTTC
CDR3 protein: CASSRETSGRNEQYF

V gene: TRBV6-5
D gene: TRBD1
clone size: NA
J gene: TRBJ1-5
CDR3 DNA: TGTGCCAGCAGTCCAAAGACAGGGAACAATCAGCCCCAGCATTTT
CDR3 protein: CASSPKTGNNQPQHF

V gene: TRBV5-6
D gene: TRBD2
clone size: few
J gene: TRBJ2-7
CDR3 DNA: TGTGCCAGCAGCTTGTTGGTGGCGGGGGACGCCTACGAGCAGTACTTC
CDR3 protein: CASSLLVAGDAYEQYF

V gene: TRBV6-5
D gene: NA
clone size: once
J gene: TRBJ1-3
CDR3 DNA: TGTGCCAGCGGCTTACAGAGCTCTGGAAACACCATATATTTT
CDR3 protein: CASGLQSSGNTIYF

V gene: TRBV18
D gene: NA
clone size: few
J gene: TRBJ1-5
CDR3 DNA: TGTGCCAGCTCACCGCAGGGGAGGGGCCAGCCCCAGCATTTT
CDR3 protein: CASSPQGRGQPQHF

V gene: TRBV5-6
D gene: TRBD2
clone size: NA
J gene: TRBJ2-7
CDR3 DNA: TGTGCCAGCAGCTTTAGCGGGATATTCCCCTACGAGCAGTACTTC
CDR3 protein: CASSFSGIFPYEQYF

V gene: TRBV28
D gene: TRBD1
clone size: NA
J gene: TRBJ1-1
CDR3 DNA: TGTGCCAGCAGTTTAAGACAGGGCAACACTGAAGCTTTCTTT
CDR3 protein: CASSLRQGNTEAFF

V gene: TRBV24-1
D gene: NA
clone size: NA
J gene: TRBJ1-2
CDR3 DNA: TGTGCCACCAGTGACCACACCATTACTGGTCGCAGTGGCTACACCTTC
CDR3 protein: CATSDHTITGRSGYTF

V gene: TRBV6-5
D gene: TRBD1
clone size: NA
J gene: TRBJ2-7
CDR3 DNA: TGTGCCAGCAGTCCCACAGGGGGAACCTACGAGCAGTACTTC
CDR3 protein: CASSPTGGTYEQYF

V gene: TRBV20-1
D gene: NA
clone size: once
J gene: TRBJ2-7
CDR3 DNA: TGCAGCCACACAGGGACCAACGAGCAGTACTTC
CDR3 protein: CSHTGTNEQYF

V gene: TRBV7-9
D gene: NA
clone size: few
J gene: TRBJ1-2
CDR3 DNA: TGTGCCAGCAGCTTAGCGATACCGGGAAACTATGGCTACACCTTC
CDR3 protein: CASSLAIPGNYGYTF

V gene: TRBV28
D gene: TRBD2
clone size: NA
J gene: TRBJ2-1
CDR3 DNA: TGTGCCAGCAGTCCCCGACTAGCGGGACCCTTCTACAATGAGCAGTTCTTC
CDR3 protein: CASSPRLAGPFYNEQFF

V gene: TRBV29-1
D gene: NA
clone size: NA
J gene: TRBJ2-2
CDR3 DNA: TGCAGCGTTGAGTGGGACACCGGGGAGCTGTTTTTT
CDR3 protein: CSVEWDTGELFF

V gene: TRBV28
D gene: NA
clone size: NA
J gene: TRBJ1-1
CDR3 DNA: TGTGCCAGCAGTTTATATGGGACTCGAGCTGAAGCTTTCTTT
CDR3 protein: CASSLYGTRAEAFF

V gene: TRBV9
D gene: TRBD2
clone size: NA
J gene: TRBJ2-3
CDR3 DNA: TGTGCCAGCAGTCCTACTAGCGGTACTAGCACAGATACGCAGTATTTT
CDR3 protein: CASSPTSGTSTDTQYF

V gene: TRBV4-1
D gene: TRBD1
clone size: NA
J gene: TRBJ1-4
CDR3 DNA: TGCGCCAGCAGCCAAACAGGGGAGCAAAGGGGGAAACTGTTTTTT
CDR3 protein: CASSQTGEQRGKLFF

V gene: TRBV6-2/TRBV6-3
D gene: TRBD2
clone size: NA
J gene: TRBJ2-1
CDR3 DNA: TGTGCCAGCAGTTACTGGGGCGGGAGAGGGAATGAGCAGTTCTTC
CDR3 protein: CASSYWGGRGNEQFF

V gene: TRBV19
D gene: NA
clone size: NA
J gene: TRBJ2-1
CDR3 DNA: TGTGCCAGTAGTACCCAATGGACGGTAGTTTCCTACAATGAGCAGTTCTTC
CDR3 protein: CASSTQWTVVSYNEQFF

V gene: TRBV2
D gene: NA
clone size: NA
J gene: TRBJ2-7
CDR3 DNA: TGTGCCAGCAGTGTTGGGAGCTACGAGCAGTACTTC
CDR3 protein: CASSVGSYEQYF